This section outlines one TCR beta chain sequence together with its context. The antigen remains undetermined. This record comes from a study of response to subunit inactivated influenza vaccine. Regarding the study as a whole: Each seasonal influenza vaccination, the authors suggested, recruits few new T cells.

TCRdb reprocessed the RT-PCR reads via MiXCR and lists one record per CDR3 protein. Altogether over 450,000 distinct CDR3 sequences are present, under 15% being singletons, with the ten largest covering 10% to 15%. The receptor's source is a man aged 45-65 years who received an inactivated influenza vaccine. The sample consisted of PBMCs from blood, taken more than 35 days after vaccination.

The CDR3 region is CASSLGWAAMNTEAFF. CDR3 DNA sequence: TGTGCCAGCAGCTTAGGGTGGGCGGCCATGAACACTGAAGCTTTCTTT. The V gene is TRBV7-9, the J gene TRBJ1-1; D not certain. The CDR3 covers 16 residues. V dropped 1 base and J dropped 0 bases, with 12 bases sitting between them. Germline V lookup: CDR1 SEHNR, CDR2 FQNEAQ (reference sequence).